This T cell receptor (beta chain) was sequenced for a study of blood T cell repertoires in COVID-19. Study-level background: Samples of COVID-19 (acute and convalescent) were obtained from the United States, Italy and Spain.

The ends were cut back, 8 bases at V and 0 bases at J, with 8 bases in the middle. This CDR3 region has 13 residues. Germline loops: CDR1 SNHLY, CDR2 FYNNEI. This clone was recorded once. Assay used: immunoSEQ multiplex PCR; TCRdb lists only in-frame clones, some missing. The profile shows around 160,000 clones, 75% to 85% of them singletons. The specimen was peripheral blood. The chain couples TRBV2 to TRBJ1-3; D might be TRBD1 (5 bases). This sequence was found in a human donor in a cohort sampled during active COVID-19. CDR3 sequence reads: CASHRTSGNTIYF. For the CDR3, the DNA is TGTGCCAGCCACAGGACCTCTGGAAACACCATATATTTT.